The rows below give T cell receptor beta chains drawn from one sample of a study of blood T cells in healthy people across ages. TCRdb independently ran MiXCR on the 5' RACE reads; one entry per CDR3 protein. The sample has about 780,000 distinct CDR3 sequences, 20% to 30% seen once. Separately, the same data were catalogued under a study of T cells of mothers and their children.

Sequenced sample: blood. These receptor sequences come from a boy between 5 and 17 years old in good health. The CDR3 runs from the conserved cysteine through the conserved F or W. The D gene is left open where the match is weak. Clone size is shown for a subset of rows, as once, few, many or a class of expanded clone.

.	TRBJ2-7	TRBV29-1	few	TGCAGCGTTTCCGGAGGGGCGAGCTGGGACGAGCAGTACTTC	CSVSGGASWDEQYF
.	TRBJ2-7	TRBV12-3/TRBV12-4	.	TGTGCCAGCAGTTTGCAGGGTAAGAAGACCTACGAGCAGTACTTC	CASSLQGKKTYEQYF
.	TRBJ2-1	TRBV20-1	.	TGCAGTGCTATCAGAGGACCGAGCTCCTACAATGAGCAGTTCTTC	CSAIRGPSSYNEQFF
.	TRBJ2-1	TRBV27	.	TGTGCCAGCAGTCATTTTAGTGGGGGGTCCTACAATGAGCAGTTCTTC	CASSHFSGGSYNEQFF
.	TRBJ1-4	TRBV3-1	few	TGTGCCAGCAGCCACAGGCAGGAGAGAGAAAAACTGTTTTTT	CASSHRQEREKLFF
.	TRBJ1-1	TRBV6-2/TRBV6-3	.	TGTGCCAGCAGTCCCAGGGGTCCCCTTGAAGCTTTCTTT	CASSPRGPLEAFF
.	TRBJ1-1	TRBV14	once	TGTGCCAGCAGCCTGGTCAAAAGGGAGTACACTGAAGCTTTCTTT	CASSLVKREYTEAFF
.	TRBJ2-4	TRBV4-1	few	TGCGCCAGCAGCCAAGAGAGGTCCGCCGGTAGGGCAAACATTCAGTACTTC	CASSQERSAGRANIQYF
.	TRBJ2-5	TRBV12-3/TRBV12-4	many	TGTGCCAGCACTAACCCCGGGGCAGAGACCCAGTACTTC	CASTNPGAETQYF
.	TRBJ1-2	TRBV7-9	.	TGTGCCAGCAGCTTAGCGGTGGACAGCTACACCTTC	CASSLAVDSYTF
.	TRBJ2-5	TRBV7-6	few	TGTGCCAGCAGCTTAGTATTACAGACCCAGTACTTC	CASSLVLQTQYF
.	TRBJ2-5	TRBV25-1	.	TGTGCCAGCAGTGAACTTGGGGGCCGAGAGACCCAGTACTTC	CASSELGGRETQYF
.	TRBJ2-1	TRBV12-3/TRBV12-4	few	TGTGCCAGCAGGGCCCAGGGTATGAAAAAGGCCTACAATGAGCAGTTCTTC	CASRAQGMKKAYNEQFF
.	TRBJ2-5	TRBV28	few	TGTGCCAGCAGTTTTGTGGCGGGGCGGGGCAGGGCCCAGTACTTC	CASSFVAGRGRAQYF
.	TRBJ1-6	TRBV7-2	few	TGTGCCAGCAGCTTAGCGTGGGGTTCTGGGTCACCCCTCCACTTT	CASSLAWGSGSPLHF
.	TRBJ2-7	TRBV27	.	TGTGCCAGCAGTTTGTGGGGAAGGAACGAGCAGTACTTC	CASSLWGRNEQYF
TRBD2	TRBJ2-3	TRBV7-9	.	TGTGCCAGCAGCGATACTAGCGGGAGTGGTTCGGGAGATACGCAGTATTTT	CASSDTSGSGSGDTQYF
.	TRBJ1-3	TRBV5-1	once	TGCGCCAGCCGCACGACCGGGGAGAGCTCTGGAAACACCATATATTTT	CASRTTGESSGNTIYF
.	TRBJ2-5	TRBV5-1	.	TGCGCCAGCACCGAAGGGACCTCTTTGGAGACCCAGTACTTC	CASTEGTSLETQYF
.	TRBJ1-2	TRBV7-2	once	TGTGCCAGCAGCCCCCACGCAAGTAACTATGGCTACACCTTC	CASSPHASNYGYTF
TRBD1	TRBJ1-4	TRBV27	many	TGTGCCAGCAGTCCCGACAGGGCAAATGAAAAACTGTTTTTT	CASSPDRANEKLFF
.	TRBJ2-1	TRBV21-1	.	TGTGCCAGCAGCAATTGCAGCGGGGGGCCCCGGAGCTCCTACAATGAGCAGTTCTTC	CASSNCSGGPRSSYNEQFF
.	TRBJ1-4	TRBV12-3/TRBV12-4	many	TGTGCCAGCAGTTTGGGGACGGGGAATGAAAAACTGTTTTTT	CASSLGTGNEKLFF
TRBD2	TRBJ2-7	TRBV12-3/TRBV12-4	many	TGTGCCAGCACCCTCAGCGGGGGGATTACCTACGAGCAGTACTTC	CASTLSGGITYEQYF
TRBD2	TRBJ2-7	TRBV2	many	TGTGCCAGCAACCTAGCGGGTGGTTACGAGCAGTACTTC	CASNLAGGYEQYF
.	TRBJ2-3	TRBV12-3/TRBV12-4	.	TGTGCCAGCAGTTTTCTAGGGGACGGCGCGTACGATACGCAGTATTTT	CASSFLGDGAYDTQYF
TRBD1	TRBJ2-7	TRBV5-1	.	TGCGCCAGCAGCTTGGGACAGGGCGTCTCTGGGCAGTACTTC	CASSLGQGVSGQYF
.	TRBJ1-4	TRBV4-1	few	TGCGCCTTTCGGGATAACGGTGAAAAACTGTTTTTT	CAFRDNGEKLFF
.	TRBJ2-1	TRBV30	.	TGTGTCTGGAGAGGAGGCGGGGCCCAGTTCTTC	CVWRGGGAQFF